One and the same sample provided the 18 T cell receptor beta chains below, sequenced in a study of blood T cell repertoires in COVID-19. Only in-frame clones appear in the TCRdb table, and some are missing; sequencing was by immunoSEQ multiplex PCR. Among under 250,000 clones listed, about 90% were seen once. Material for sequencing was PBMCs or T cells enriched from blood (not recorded which). The receptors were gathered from a woman younger than 45 with acute COVID-19.

The chain uses TRBV7-8 and TRBJ1-3; no reliable D call. Germline CDR1 reads SGHVS; CDR2 reads FQNEAQ. The CDR3 covers 15 residues. Trimming left V 3 bases short and J 0 bases short, with 9 bases between. The CDR3 sequence is CASSFRESSGNTIYF. In DNA, the CDR3 is TGTGCCAGCAGCTTTCGGGAAAGCTCTGGAAACACCATATATTTT.

This clone was detected only once. The J gene is TRBJ1-1, the V gene TRBV5-5; 7 positions match TRBD1. The J segment lost 5 bases and the V segment lost 3 bases, leaving 7 bases of the junction unmatched. CDR1 SGHKS and CDR2 YYEKEE come from the germline V gene (reference sequence). This CDR3 is 14 amino acids long. The CDR3, as DNA: TGTGCCAGCAGCTGGTTGACAGGGACGACTGAAGCTTTCTTT. This gives the protein CASSWLTGTTEAFF. The entire variable domain, with the rest obtained from reference TRBV5-5 and TRBJ1-1, is as follows: DAGVTQSPTHLIKTRGQQVTLRCSPISGHKSVSWYQQVLGQGPQFIFQYYEKEERGRGNFPDRFSARQFPNYSSELNVNALLLGDSALYLCASSWLTGTTEAFFGQGTRLTVV.

The V gene is TRBV10-3, the J gene TRBJ2-2; 7 nucleotides line up with TRBD1. CDR1 ENHRY and CDR2 SYGVKD come from the germline V gene. This CDR3 region has 16 residues. Trimming removed 2 bases from V and 1 base from J; junction bases left unmatched: 4. Here the CDR3 DNA reads TGTGCCATCAGTGAGGGAAGGGGGCTGAACACCGGGGAGCTGTTTTTT. It codes for CAISEGRGLNTGELFF.

The chain carries TRBV7-9 and TRBJ2-3; 8 positions agree with TRBD2. The CDR3 has 16 residues. V lost 3 bases to trimming and J lost 2 bases; unmatched junction nucleotides: 7. Germline V lookup: CDR1 SEHNR, CDR2 FQNEAQ (reference sequence). CDR3 sequence (DNA): TGTGCCAGCAGCTTGTGGCGGGGGGCCTACACAGATACGCAGTATTTT. Amino acids: CASSLWRGAYTDTQYF.

This clone was detected only once. The rearrangement uses TRBV10-3 and TRBJ1-1; the match to TRBD1 covers 9 bases. The CDR3 consists of 13 residues. In germline, CDR1 is ENHRY, CDR2 SYGVKD. V shed 7 bases, J shed 5 bases, and the junction held 5 bases outside the gene matches. DNA for the CDR3: TGTGCCATCAACACAGGGGGCTGGACTGAAGCTTTCTTT. Its protein is CAINTGGWTEAFF.

CDR3 sequence: CASSLDSRLGGEQFF. DNA of the CDR3: TGTGCCAGCAGCTTAGACAGTCGCCTTGGAGGTGAGCAGTTCTTC. The chain recombines TRBV7-8 with TRBJ2-1; D is perhaps TRBD2 (5 bases). Between the trimmed V and J ends, which lost 1 base and 9 bases, there was a span of 16 bases. The CDR3 consists of 15 residues. The germline V gene has CDR1 SGHVS and CDR2 FQNEAQ. The full variable domain, with the rest looked up from reference TRBV7-8 and TRBJ2-1, is GAGVSQSPRYKVAKRGQDVALRCDPISGHVSLFWYQQALGQGPEFLTYFQNEAQLDKSGLPSDRFFAERPEGSVSTLKIQRTQQEDSAVYLCASSLDSRLGGEQFFGPGTRLTVL.

The chain uses TRBV5-4 and TRBJ2-3, with a possible D match to TRBD2 (5 bases). There are 13 residues in the CDR3. Germline V lookup: CDR1 SGHNT, CDR2 YYREEE (reference sequence). V was trimmed by 5 bases and J by 2 bases, leaving 9 bases between them. CDR3 loop: CASRPLDTDTQYF. The CDR3 coding sequence is TGTGCCAGCAGGCCACTAGACACAGATACGCAGTATTTT.

This chain joins TRBV9 and TRBJ2-1; 9 bases are shared with TRBD1. V trimming: 3 bases; J trimming: 4 bases; junction bases outside the gene matches: 8. Per germline, CDR1 SGDLS and CDR2 YYNGEE. This CDR3 region has 16 residues. CDR3 coding DNA: TGTGCCAGCAGCGCTCGGACAGGGGCAGAATACAATGAGCAGTTCTTC. It yields the protein CASSARTGAEYNEQFF.

The chain has TRBV18 and TRBJ1-1; 7 bases match TRBD1. With 4 bases clipped from V and 0 bases from J, the junction kept 8 bases outside the gene matches. Germline V lookup: CDR1 KGHSH, CDR2 LQKENI. There are 16 residues in the CDR3. For the CDR3, the DNA is TGTGCCAGCTCACGCTATAGGGACAGAATGAACACTGAAGCTTTCTTT. This encodes CASSRYRDRMNTEAFF.

The rearrangement links TRBV2 to TRBJ1-5; 7 bases are a match to TRBD1. J was trimmed by 0 bases and V by 9 bases; bases with no gene match: 17. The CDR3 runs 18 residues. Germline V gene data show CDR1 as SNHLY and CDR2 as FYNNEI. CDR3 sequence: CASHAQAVGTVSNQPQHF. CDR3 sequence (DNA): TGTGCCAGTCACGCCCAGGCAGTAGGGACAGTTAGCAATCAGCCCCAGCATTTT.

The chain couples TRBV6-5 to TRBJ2-7; D perhaps matches TRBD2 (5 bases). Germline V gives CDR1 MNHEY, CDR2 SVGAGI. CDR3 size: 15 residues. V lost 4 bases and J lost 0, with 13 bases in between. CDR3 in amino acids: CASSSPRRSSYEQYF. CDR3 nucleotide sequence: TGTGCCAGCAGTTCCCCCCGGAGGAGCTCCTACGAGCAGTACTTC.

This rearrangement joins TRBV30 to TRBJ1-5; 9 bases fit TRBD1. Per germline, CDR1 GTSNPN and CDR2 SVGIG (reference sequence). CDR3 length: 15 residues. V trimming: 2 bases; J trimming: 2 bases; junction bases outside the gene matches: 4. The CDR3, as DNA: TGTGCCTGGAGTAACCGACAGGGGGGCAATCAGCCCCAGCATTTT. Its translation is CAWSNRQGGNQPQHF.

This clone occurred a few times. This chain uses TRBV4-1 with TRBJ2-7; no definite D call. The CDR3 totals 12 residues. Germline assignment: CDR1 MGHRA and CDR2 YSYEKL. The V end lost 1 base, the J end lost 5 bases, and 6 bases lay between the germline ends. CDR3 sequence: CASSQGQDEQYF. The CDR3 DNA reads TGCGCCAGCAGCCAAGGTCAGGACGAGCAGTACTTC.

The chain links TRBV19 to TRBJ1-1, with D possibly matching TRBD1 (6 bases). The CDR3 runs 14 residues. The V and J ends lost 4 bases and 4 bases respectively, with 13 bases between them. The V gene's germline CDR1 is LNHDA and CDR2 SQIVND (reference sequence). CDR3 sequence reads: CASSTQTGVTEAFF. CDR3 nucleotides: TGTGCCAGTAGTACCCAGACAGGAGTCACTGAAGCTTTCTTT.

This rearrangement joins TRBV13 to TRBJ2-1; 8 nucleotides line up with TRBD1. Germline loops: CDR1 PRHDT, CDR2 FYEKMQ (reference sequence). Trimming at V came to 1 base and at J to 7 bases, leaving 3 bases not matched to a gene. CDR3 size: 14 residues. The CDR3 nucleotides are TGTGCCAGCAGCTTAGTCCAGGGGGCAAATGAGCAGTTCTTC. Translated, it gives CASSLVQGANEQFF.

This clone appeared a few times. The chain combines TRBV2 with TRBJ1-5, with D perhaps matching TRBD1 (5 bases). Germline loops: CDR1 SNHLY, CDR2 FYNNEI. This CDR3 spans 15 amino acids. V lost 7 bases and J lost 8, with 21 bases in between. The DNA of the CDR3 is TGTGCCAGCAACCCGTATCGGGGGGGTGGAGAGCCCCAGCATTTT. Translation gives CASNPYRGGGEPQHF.

The chain joins TRBV27 to TRBJ1-1; D possibly corresponds to TRBD1 (5 bases). The length of the CDR3 is 11 residues. Per the germline V gene, CDR1 is MNHEY and CDR2 is SMNVEV (reference sequence). Trimming pared 5 bases from V and 11 bases from J, leaving 12 bases between. The CDR3 nucleotides read TGTGCCAGCAGTGCGGGGCCGGGGGCTTTCTTT. This translates into CASSAGPGAFF.

The chain employs TRBV15 and TRBJ2-5, with a tentative D call TRBD1 (6 bases). The CDR3 totals 15 residues. Trimming pared 4 bases from V and 2 bases from J, leaving 14 bases between. Germline CDR1 reads LNHNV; CDR2 reads YYDKDF (reference sequence). The CDR3 is CATSKPGVLQETQYF. The CDR3 region has the DNA TGTGCCACCAGCAAGCCAGGGGTACTACAAGAGACCCAGTACTTC.